This T cell receptor (beta chain) was profiled in a study of T cell responses to AZD1222 COVID-19 vaccine. Study-level points and caveats: No repertoire was sampled before or during the peak T cell response, only after it. When two AZD1222 doses had been given, Spike-specific TCR breadth and depth rose. Mostly white British, mostly female donors; authors suggested clonal diversity may be underestimated.

The method was immunoSEQ multiplex PCR; TCRdb's version includes in-frame clones alone and lacks a portion of them. The sample lists under 30,000 clones; roughly 90% were seen once. Germline lookup yields CDR1 MNHEY and CDR2 SVGAGI. The CDR3 contains 13 residues. After removal of 6 bases from V and 5 bases from J, the junction contained 4 bases not matched to a gene. A few counts support this clone. Its target is not known. The receptor's source is an adult who received the AZD1222 COVID-19 vaccine. The chain employs TRBV6-5 and TRBJ1-5, with 7 nucleotides matching TRBD1. Sequences were derived from peripheral blood, sampled 28 days after the second AZD1222 dose. DNA of the CDR3: TGTGCCAGCAGAGGGGGCGCGGATCAGCCCCAGCATTTT. Translated: CASRGGADQPQHF.